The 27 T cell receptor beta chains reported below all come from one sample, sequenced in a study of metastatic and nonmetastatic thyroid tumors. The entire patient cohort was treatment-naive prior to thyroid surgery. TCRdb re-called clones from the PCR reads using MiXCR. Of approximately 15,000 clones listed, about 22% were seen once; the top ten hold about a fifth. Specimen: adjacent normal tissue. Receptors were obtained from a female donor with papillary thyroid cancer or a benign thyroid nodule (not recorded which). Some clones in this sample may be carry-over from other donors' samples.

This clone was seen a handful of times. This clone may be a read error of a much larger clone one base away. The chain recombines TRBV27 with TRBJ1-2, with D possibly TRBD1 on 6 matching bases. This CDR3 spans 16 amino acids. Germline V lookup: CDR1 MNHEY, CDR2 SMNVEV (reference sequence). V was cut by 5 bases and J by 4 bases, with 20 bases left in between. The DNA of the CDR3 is TGTGCCAGCAGTCCCGAGGGGGGGCGCCCGGCCTATGGCTACACCTTC. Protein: CASSPEGGRPAYGYTF.

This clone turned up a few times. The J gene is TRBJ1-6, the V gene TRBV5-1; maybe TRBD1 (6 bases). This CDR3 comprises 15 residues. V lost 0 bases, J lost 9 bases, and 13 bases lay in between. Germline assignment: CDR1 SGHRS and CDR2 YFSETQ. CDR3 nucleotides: TGCGCCAGCAGCTTGGTATCCGGGGGCGGTTCACCCCTCCACTTT. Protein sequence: CASSLVSGGGSPLHF. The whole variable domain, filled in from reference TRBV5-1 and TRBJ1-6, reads KAGVTQTPRYLIKTRGQQVTLSCSPISGHRSVSWYQQTPGQGLQFLFEYFSETQRNKGNFPGRFSGRQFSNSRSEMNVSTLELGDSALYLCASSLVSGGGSPLHFGNGTRLTVT.

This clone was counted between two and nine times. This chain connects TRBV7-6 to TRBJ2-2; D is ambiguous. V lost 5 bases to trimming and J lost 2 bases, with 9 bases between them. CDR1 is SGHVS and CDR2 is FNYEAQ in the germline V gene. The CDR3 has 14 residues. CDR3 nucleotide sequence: TGTGCCAGCAGCCCAAGACCCAACACCGGGGAGCTGTTTTTT. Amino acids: CASSPRPNTGELFF.

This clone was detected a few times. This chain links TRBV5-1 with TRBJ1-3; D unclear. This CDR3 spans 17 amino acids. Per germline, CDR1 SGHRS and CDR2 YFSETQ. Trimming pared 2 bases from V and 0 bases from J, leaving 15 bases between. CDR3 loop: CASSFYSGISSGNTIYF. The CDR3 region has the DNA TGCGCCAGCAGCTTCTACAGTGGGATCTCCTCTGGAAACACCATATATTTT.

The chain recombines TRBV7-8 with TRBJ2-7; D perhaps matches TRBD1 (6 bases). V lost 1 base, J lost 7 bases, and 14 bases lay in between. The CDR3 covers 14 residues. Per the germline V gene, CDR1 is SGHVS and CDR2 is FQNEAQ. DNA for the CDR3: TGTGCCAGCAGCTTAGTGATACAGGGTCGGGAGCAGTACTTC. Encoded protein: CASSLVIQGREQYF.

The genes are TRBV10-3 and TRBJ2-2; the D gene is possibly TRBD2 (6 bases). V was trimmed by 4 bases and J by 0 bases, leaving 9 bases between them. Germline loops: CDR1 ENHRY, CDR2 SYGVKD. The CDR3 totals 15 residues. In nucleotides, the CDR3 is TGTGCCATCAGTGTGGGCGGGGCGAACACCGGGGAGCTGTTTTTT. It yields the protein CAISVGGANTGELFF.

The CDR3 spells CASTDPGEKLFF. CDR3 sequence (DNA): TGTGCCAGCACGGACCCTGGTGAAAAACTGTTTTTT. The chain recombines TRBV12-3 or TRBV12-4 with TRBJ1-4, with D unresolved. The CDR3 is 12 amino acids. The V gene lost 7 bases and the J gene lost 7 bases, with 10 bases spanning the gap.

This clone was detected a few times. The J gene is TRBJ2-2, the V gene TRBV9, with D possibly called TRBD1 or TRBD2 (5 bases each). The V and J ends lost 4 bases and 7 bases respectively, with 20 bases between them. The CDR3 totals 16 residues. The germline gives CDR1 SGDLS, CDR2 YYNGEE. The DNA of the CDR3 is TGTGCCAGCAGCTTCGGACATACCCCCGGAGGCGGGGAGCTGTTTTTT. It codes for CASSFGHTPGGGELFF.

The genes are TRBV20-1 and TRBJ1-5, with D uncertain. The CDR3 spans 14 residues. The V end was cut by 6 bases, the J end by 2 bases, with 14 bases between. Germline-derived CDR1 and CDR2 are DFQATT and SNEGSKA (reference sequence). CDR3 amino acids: CSAQREVGNQPQHF. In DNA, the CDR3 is TGCAGTGCGCAAAGGGAAGTGGGCAATCAGCCCCAGCATTTT.

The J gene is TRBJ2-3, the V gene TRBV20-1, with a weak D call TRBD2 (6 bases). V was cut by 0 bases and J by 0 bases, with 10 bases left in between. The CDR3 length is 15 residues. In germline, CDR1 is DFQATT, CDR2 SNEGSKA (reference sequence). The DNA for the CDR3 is TGCAGTGCTAGAGATTCACGGGAGAGCACAGATACGCAGTATTTT. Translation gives CSARDSRESTDTQYF.

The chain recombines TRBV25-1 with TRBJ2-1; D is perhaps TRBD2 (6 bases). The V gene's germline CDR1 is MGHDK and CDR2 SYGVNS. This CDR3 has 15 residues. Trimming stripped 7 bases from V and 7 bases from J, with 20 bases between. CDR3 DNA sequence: TGTGCCAGCACCATGACCCAGGGAGGCGGAAATGAGCAGTTCTTC. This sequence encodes CASTMTQGGGNEQFF.

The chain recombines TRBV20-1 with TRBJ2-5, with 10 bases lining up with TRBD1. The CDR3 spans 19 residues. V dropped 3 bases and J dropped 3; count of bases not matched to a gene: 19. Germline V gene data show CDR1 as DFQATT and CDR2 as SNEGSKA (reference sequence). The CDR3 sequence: CSARDRGIGPQKKKETQYF. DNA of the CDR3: TGCAGTGCTAGGGACAGGGGGATCGGTCCCCAAAAGAAAAAAGAGACCCAGTACTTC.

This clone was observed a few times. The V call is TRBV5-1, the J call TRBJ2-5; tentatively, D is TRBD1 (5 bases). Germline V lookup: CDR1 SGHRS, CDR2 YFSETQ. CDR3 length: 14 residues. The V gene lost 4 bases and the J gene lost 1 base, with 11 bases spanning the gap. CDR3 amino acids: CASSLPQAQETQYF. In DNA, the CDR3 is TGCGCCAGCAGCCTGCCACAGGCCCAAGAGACCCAGTACTTC.

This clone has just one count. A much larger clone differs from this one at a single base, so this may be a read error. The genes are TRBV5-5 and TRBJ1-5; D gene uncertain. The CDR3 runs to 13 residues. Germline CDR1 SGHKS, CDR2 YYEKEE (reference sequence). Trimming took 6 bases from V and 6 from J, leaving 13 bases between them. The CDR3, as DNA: TGTGCCAGCATCTCACGGGGAACTCAGCCCCAGCATTTT. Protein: CASISRGTQPQHF.

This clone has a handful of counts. The chain's CDR3 is CASTIQGAGGYTF. CDR3 nucleotide sequence: TGTGCCAGCACCATACAGGGGGCCGGTGGCTACACCTTC. This chain uses TRBV2 with TRBJ1-2; TRBD1 aligns across 9 bases. V lost 7 bases to trimming and J lost 7 bases; unmatched junction nucleotides: 7. Germline CDR1 is SNHLY and CDR2 is FYNNEI. The CDR3 covers 13 residues.

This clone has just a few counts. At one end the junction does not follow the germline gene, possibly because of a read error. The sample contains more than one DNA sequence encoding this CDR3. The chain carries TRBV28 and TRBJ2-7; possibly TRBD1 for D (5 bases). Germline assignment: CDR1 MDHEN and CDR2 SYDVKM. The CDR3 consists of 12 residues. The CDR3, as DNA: TGCGCCAGCAGGCTGACAGTTTACGAGCAGTACTTC. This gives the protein CASRLTVYEQYF. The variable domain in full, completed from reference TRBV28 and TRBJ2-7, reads DVKVTQSSRYLVKRTGEKVFLECVQDMDHENMFWYRQDPGLGLRLIYFSYDVKMKEKGDIPEGYSVSREKKERFSLILESASTNQTSMYLCASRLTVYEQYFGPGTRLTVT.

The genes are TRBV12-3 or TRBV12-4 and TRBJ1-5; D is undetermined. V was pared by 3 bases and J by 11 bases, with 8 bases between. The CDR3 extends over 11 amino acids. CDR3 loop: CASSLNGAQHF. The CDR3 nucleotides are TGTGCCAGCAGTTTGAATGGGGCCCAGCATTTT.

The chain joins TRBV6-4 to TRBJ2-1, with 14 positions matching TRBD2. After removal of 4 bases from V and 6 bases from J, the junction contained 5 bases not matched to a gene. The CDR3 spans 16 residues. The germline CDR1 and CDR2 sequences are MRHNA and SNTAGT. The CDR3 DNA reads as TGTGCCAGCAGTGTGACAGGGACTAGCGGGAGCAATGAGCAGTTCTTC. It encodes CASSVTGTSGSNEQFF.

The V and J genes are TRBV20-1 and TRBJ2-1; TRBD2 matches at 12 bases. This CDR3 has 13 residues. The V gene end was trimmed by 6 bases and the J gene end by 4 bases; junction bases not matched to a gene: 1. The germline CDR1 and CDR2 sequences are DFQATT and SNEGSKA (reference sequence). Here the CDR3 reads CSAGTSGYNEQFF. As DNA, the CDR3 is TGCAGTGCAGGGACTAGCGGGTACAATGAGCAGTTCTTC.

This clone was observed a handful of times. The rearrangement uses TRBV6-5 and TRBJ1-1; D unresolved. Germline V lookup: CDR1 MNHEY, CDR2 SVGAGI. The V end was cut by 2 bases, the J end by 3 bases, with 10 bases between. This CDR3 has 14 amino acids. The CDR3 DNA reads TGTGCCAGCAGTTACGATAGGGAGGACACTGAAGCTTTCTTT. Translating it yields CASSYDREDTEAFF.

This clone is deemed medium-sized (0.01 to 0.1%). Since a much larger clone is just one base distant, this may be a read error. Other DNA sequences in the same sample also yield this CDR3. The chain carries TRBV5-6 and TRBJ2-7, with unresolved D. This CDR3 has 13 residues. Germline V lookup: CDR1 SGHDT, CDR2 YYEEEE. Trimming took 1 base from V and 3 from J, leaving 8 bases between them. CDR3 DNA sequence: TGTGCCAGCAGCTTGTACAACAGCTACGAGCAGTACTTC. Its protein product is CASSLYNSYEQYF.

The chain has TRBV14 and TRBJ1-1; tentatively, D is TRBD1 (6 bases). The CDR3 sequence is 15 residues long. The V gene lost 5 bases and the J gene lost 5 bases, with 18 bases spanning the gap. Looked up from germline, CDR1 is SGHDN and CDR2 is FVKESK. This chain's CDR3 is CASSKRQGTETEAFF. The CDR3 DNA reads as TGTGCCAGCAGCAAAAGGCAGGGGACGGAGACTGAAGCTTTCTTT.

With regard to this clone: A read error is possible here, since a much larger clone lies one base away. The DNA for the CDR3 is TGTGCCAGCAGTGTACCTTCAACTAATGAAAGACTGGTTTTT. Translation gives CASSVPSTNERLVF. This sequence joins TRBV25-1 and TRBJ1-4; no firm D call. Per the germline V gene, CDR1 is MGHDK and CDR2 is SYGVNS. The CDR3 contains 14 residues.

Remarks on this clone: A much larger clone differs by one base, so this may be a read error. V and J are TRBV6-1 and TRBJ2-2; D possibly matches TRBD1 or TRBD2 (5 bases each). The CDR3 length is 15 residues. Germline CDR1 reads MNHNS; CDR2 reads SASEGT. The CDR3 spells CASSLRRGNTGELSF. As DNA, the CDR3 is TGTGCCAGCAGTCTTCGAAGGGGAAACACCGGGGAGCTGTCTTTT.

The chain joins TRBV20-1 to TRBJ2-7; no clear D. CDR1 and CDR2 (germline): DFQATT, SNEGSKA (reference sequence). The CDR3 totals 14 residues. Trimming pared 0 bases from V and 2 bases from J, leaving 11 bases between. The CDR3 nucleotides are TGCAGTGCTAGAGATCGGGTGCGTCCCTACGAGCAGTACTTC. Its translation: CSARDRVRPYEQYF.

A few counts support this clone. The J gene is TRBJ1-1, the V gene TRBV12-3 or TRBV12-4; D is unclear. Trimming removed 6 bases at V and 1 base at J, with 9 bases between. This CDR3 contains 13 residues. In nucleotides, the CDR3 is TGTGCCAGCAGCCGTATCAGGAACACTGAAGCTTTCTTT. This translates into CASSRIRNTEAFF.

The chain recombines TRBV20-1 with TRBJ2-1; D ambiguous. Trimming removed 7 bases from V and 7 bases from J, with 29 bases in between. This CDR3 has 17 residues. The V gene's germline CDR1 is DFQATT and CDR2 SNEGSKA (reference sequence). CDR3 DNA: TGCAGTGGGGGAATGACTTTGGACGCAGCTAACGGTAATGAGCAGTTCTTC. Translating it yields CSGGMTLDAANGNEQFF.